This TCR beta chain emerged from a study of CD8+ T cells in alopecia areata. Study-level background: Patients in the study were on tofacitinib for 6 to 18 months, then off it for 6 months.

Following RNA extraction, reverse transcription yielded cDNA that acted as the sequencing template. Assay used: immunoSEQ multiplex PCR; TCRdb lists only in-frame clones, some missing. The sample shows fewer than 250,000 clones, roughly 60% of them seen only once. The treatment here: oral pan-JAK inhibitor, 5-10 mg twice daily. Details on this clone: Its matching antigen is unknown.

Findings of the study overall: Relative to normal scalp, lesional scalp, especially alopecia totalis/universalis, showed higher clonality. With tofacitinib ongoing, many expanded lesional clones persisted in both scalp and blood.

The sample in question was CD4+ T cells sorted from blood, obtained at week 24, from a patient treated with tofacitinib. The receptor comes from a human donor with alopecia areata.

CDR3 residues: CASRPGTENSPLHF. As DNA, the CDR3 is TGTGCCAGCAGACCTGGGACGGAGAATTCACCCCTCCACTTT. The rearrangement links TRBV25-1 to TRBJ1-6; D might be TRBD1 (5 bases). Trimming took off 6 bases at V and 7 bases at J, with 13 bases between the two ends. This CDR3 has 14 amino acids. In germline, CDR1 is MGHDK, CDR2 SYGVNS.